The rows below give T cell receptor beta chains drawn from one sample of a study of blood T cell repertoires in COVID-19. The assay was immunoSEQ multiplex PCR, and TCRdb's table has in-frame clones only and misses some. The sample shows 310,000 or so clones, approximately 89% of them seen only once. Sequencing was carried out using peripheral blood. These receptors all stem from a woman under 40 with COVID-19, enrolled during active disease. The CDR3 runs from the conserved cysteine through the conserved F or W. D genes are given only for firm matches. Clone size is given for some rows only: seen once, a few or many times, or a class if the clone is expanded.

cdr3_nt: TGTGCCAGCAGTTGGAGCGGGAGTCCCGGCGGGGAGCTGTTTTTT; cdr3_aa: CASSWSGSPGGELFF; clone_size: .; v_call: TRBV27; j_call: TRBJ2-2; d_call: TRBD2
cdr3_nt: TGTGCCTGGAGTGGGCAGGGCAATCAGCCCCAGCATTTT; cdr3_aa: CAWSGQGNQPQHF; clone_size: .; v_call: TRBV30; j_call: TRBJ1-5; d_call: .
cdr3_nt: TGTGCCAGCAGTTTAACAGGGAGCACTAATGAAAAACTGTTTTTT; cdr3_aa: CASSLTGSTNEKLFF; clone_size: .; v_call: TRBV6-5; j_call: TRBJ1-4; d_call: .
cdr3_nt: TGTGCCAGCAGAACCGGGACAGGACTCAATCAGCCCCAGCATTTT; cdr3_aa: CASRTGTGLNQPQHF; clone_size: .; v_call: TRBV6-6; j_call: TRBJ1-5; d_call: TRBD1
cdr3_nt: TGTGCCAGTAGTTCTTTTAGCGGGAGAGGTACCGGGGAGCTGTTTTTT; cdr3_aa: CASSSFSGRGTGELFF; clone_size: .; v_call: TRBV19; j_call: TRBJ2-2; d_call: TRBD2
cdr3_nt: TGTGCCAGCAGTGCACCCGGGTCCCAAGCTAACTATGGCTACACCTTC; cdr3_aa: CASSAPGSQANYGYTF; clone_size: .; v_call: TRBV25-1; j_call: TRBJ1-2; d_call: .
cdr3_nt: TGTGCCAGCAGCACACAACAGCTTAACTATGGCTACACCTTC; cdr3_aa: CASSTQQLNYGYTF; clone_size: .; v_call: TRBV7-9; j_call: TRBJ1-2; d_call: .
cdr3_nt: TGTGCCAGCAGCTCCAGGACCGACGGAGGGACCCAGCATTTT; cdr3_aa: CASSSRTDGGTQHF; clone_size: .; v_call: TRBV7-6; j_call: TRBJ1-5; d_call: .
cdr3_nt: TGTACCACCTTAGGGACAACTCAGACTCATTCACCCCTCCACTTT; cdr3_aa: CTTLGTTQTHSPLHF; clone_size: .; v_call: TRBV6-5; j_call: TRBJ1-6; d_call: .
cdr3_nt: TGTGCCAGTAGTATAGGACAGGTCCCCGGAAACACCATATATTTT; cdr3_aa: CASSIGQVPGNTIYF; clone_size: .; v_call: TRBV19; j_call: TRBJ1-3; d_call: .
cdr3_nt: TGTGCCATCAGTGATGGGACTAGCGTAAACAATGAGCAGTTCTTC; cdr3_aa: CAISDGTSVNNEQFF; clone_size: .; v_call: TRBV10-3; j_call: TRBJ2-1; d_call: TRBD2
cdr3_nt: TGTGCCAGCAGCCTCGGACTGACTGAGCAGTACTTC; cdr3_aa: CASSLGLTEQYF; clone_size: .; v_call: TRBV11-2; j_call: TRBJ2-7; d_call: .
cdr3_nt: TGTGCCAGCAGCCTGCGTTCAGGGGCGCAAGCTGGGGCCAACGTCCTGACTTTC; cdr3_aa: CASSLRSGAQAGANVLTF; clone_size: .; v_call: TRBV3-1/TRBV3-2; j_call: TRBJ2-6; d_call: .
cdr3_nt: TGTGCCAGTAGTATAAGACAGGTCTATAGCAATCAGCCCCAGCATTTT; cdr3_aa: CASSIRQVYSNQPQHF; clone_size: once; v_call: TRBV19; j_call: TRBJ1-5; d_call: .
cdr3_nt: TGTGCCAGTAGTTCGGCCGGGACAGCTAACTATGGCTACACCTTC; cdr3_aa: CASSSAGTANYGYTF; clone_size: .; v_call: TRBV19; j_call: TRBJ1-2; d_call: TRBD1
cdr3_nt: TGTGCCAGCAGCAAATCGTCCCGAGACAGGGGTCCAAGGGTCTACGAGCAGTACTTC; cdr3_aa: CASSKSSRDRGPRVYEQYF; clone_size: .; v_call: TRBV21-1; j_call: TRBJ2-7; d_call: .
cdr3_nt: TGTGCCAGTAGTATAGATCGATTCGGCTATGGCTACACCTTC; cdr3_aa: CASSIDRFGYGYTF; clone_size: .; v_call: TRBV19; j_call: TRBJ1-2; d_call: .
cdr3_nt: TGCAGCGTTGAAGATGGGCGTAGCGGTGACTACGAGCAGTACTTC; cdr3_aa: CSVEDGRSGDYEQYF; clone_size: .; v_call: TRBV29-1; j_call: TRBJ2-7; d_call: .
cdr3_nt: TGTGCCAGCAGCCCCGTCTACGAGCAGTACTTC; cdr3_aa: CASSPVYEQYF; clone_size: once; v_call: TRBV5-4; j_call: TRBJ2-7; d_call: .
cdr3_nt: TGTGCCAGCAGCTTATGGGGCGGGACAGGGGCGATTAACACCGGGGAGCTGTTTTTT; cdr3_aa: CASSLWGGTGAINTGELFF; clone_size: .; v_call: TRBV7-3; j_call: TRBJ2-2; d_call: TRBD1
cdr3_nt: TGTGCCAGCAGTCAGGGGGACCGGGTCTATGGCTACACCTTC; cdr3_aa: CASSQGDRVYGYTF; clone_size: .; v_call: TRBV28; j_call: TRBJ1-2; d_call: TRBD1
cdr3_nt: TGTGCCATCGGGACAGAGAATGAAAAACTGTTTTTT; cdr3_aa: CAIGTENEKLFF; clone_size: .; v_call: TRBV10-3; j_call: TRBJ1-4; d_call: TRBD1
cdr3_nt: TGTGCCAGCAGCTTAAATCTTCGGGGACAGGGGGCCCCAACTAATGAAAAACTGTTTTTT; cdr3_aa: CASSLNLRGQGAPTNEKLFF; clone_size: few; v_call: TRBV5-5; j_call: TRBJ1-4; d_call: TRBD1
cdr3_nt: TGTGCCATCAGACGGGACAGGTCATTGGAGCAGTTCTTC; cdr3_aa: CAIRRDRSLEQFF; clone_size: once; v_call: TRBV10-3; j_call: TRBJ2-1; d_call: TRBD1